Listed below are T cell receptor beta chains from one sample, sequenced in a study of siplizumab effects on memory and regulatory T cells. Sequenced by immunoSEQ multiplex PCR; TCRdb stores in-frame clones only, minus some. The data contain 90,000 to 150,000 clones, roughly 93% of them seen just once; the ten biggest clones take up roughly 0.16%. Sequencing was performed on non-Treg CD4+ T cells sorted from blood. These receptors were obtained from a human donor in good health. CDR3s include the opening cysteine and the closing phenylalanine or tryptophan. Fields, in order: V gene, CDR3 protein.

TRBV7-2	CASSPPGLAINEQFF
TRBV28	CASSLGGRHTEAFF
TRBV29-1	CSVRLNSKNIQYF
TRBV10-2	CASSDGLYEQYF
TRBV2	CASSEQGTSNQPQHF
TRBV29-1	CSVRPQGWRQQETQYF
TRBV5-6	CASRATGTLAYEQYF
TRBV14	CASSQLSETQYF
TRBV28	CASSLGRGPANYGYTF
TRBV6-5	CASTGQAPDTEAFF
TRBV6-5	CASRPGGTNTEAFF
TRBV27	CASSSQGGNQPQHF
TRBV7-9	CASSPGAGNEKLFF
TRBV5-5	CASSLVAGHNEQFF
TRBV6-6	CASSGLEGDTQYF
TRBV6-6	CASSYARDRGNYGYTF
TRBV12-2	CASRLAVLSVHGYTF
TRBV25-1	CASRVAGANTGELFF
TRBV28	CASSTGTSGVGEQFF
TRBV11-2	CASRQVGGEEYGYTF
TRBV6-6	CASSLQGGYGYTF
TRBV5-5	CASSPGTGGGPQHF
TRBV30	CAWRGVLTEAFF
TRBV9	CASSATGTSTDTQYF
TRBV10-2	CASSEAVNTGELFF
TRBV28	CATEWGTVNTEAFF
TRBV10-3	CAISERTGRVGPQHF
TRBV27	CASSLYPPRETSISTDTQYF
TRBV10-1	CASSLTRQSPYNEQFF
TRBV19	CASSLGPPGNQPQHF
TRBV10-3	CAITDSTDTQYF
TRBV27	CASSSLTGWAEAFF
TRBV5-1	CASSLANRANTEAFF
TRBV6-5	CASSRTGVNTGELFF
TRBV18	CASSPPSGTNTGELFF
TRBV28	CASGGTGEYF
TRBV6-1	CASSPDRGNQPQHF
TRBV11-3	CASSRFYQETQYF
TRBV12-5	CASGSTDRADTQYF
TRBV21-1	CASTAPPVVSYEQYF
TRBV29-1	CSVGDRQGYEKLFF
TRBV5-4	CASSLKASGGSQETQYF
TRBV4-2	CASSQERTYEQYF
TRBV27	CASSFSAAGMLGEQYF
TRBV15	CATSSGGLAGGTDTQYF
TRBV9	CASSVGLADEQYF
TRBV30	CAWSLQGYSPLHF
TRBV11-2	CASSLESFTQYF
TRBV7-8	CASSAWDEQFF
TRBV12-5	CASGLRGQETQYF
TRBV6-5	CASSYSGTGAMGGYTF
TRBV28	CASSPLSGRSYEQYF
TRBV6-4	CASRSGQGASGYTF
TRBV28	CASRARGRWTEAFF